This TCR beta chain stems from a study of technical replicates of blood from several donors. TCRdb keeps only in-frame clones here, not all; method: immunoSEQ multiplex PCR. The table shows around 80,000 clones, with about nine tenths occurring only once. The CDR3 has 15 amino acids. V trimming: 1 base; J trimming: 4 bases; junction bases outside the gene matches: 5. CDR1 is MDHEN and CDR2 is SYDVKM in the germline V gene. The sample taken for sequencing was T cells isolated from PBMCs. V is TRBV28 and J is TRBJ2-5; TRBD2 aligns across 8 bases. The receptor was derived from a human donor in good health. CDR3 protein: CASSLSSGLIETQYF. The CDR3 region has the DNA TGTGCCAGCAGTTTATCTAGCGGGCTCATAGAGACCCAGTACTTC. Combining the CDR3 with reference TRBV28 and TRBJ2-5 gives the whole variable domain DVKVTQSSRYLVKRTGEKVFLECVQDMDHENMFWYRQDPGLGLRLIYFSYDVKMKEKGDIPEGYSVSREKKERFSLILESASTNQTSMYLCASSLSSGLIETQYFGPGTRLLVL.